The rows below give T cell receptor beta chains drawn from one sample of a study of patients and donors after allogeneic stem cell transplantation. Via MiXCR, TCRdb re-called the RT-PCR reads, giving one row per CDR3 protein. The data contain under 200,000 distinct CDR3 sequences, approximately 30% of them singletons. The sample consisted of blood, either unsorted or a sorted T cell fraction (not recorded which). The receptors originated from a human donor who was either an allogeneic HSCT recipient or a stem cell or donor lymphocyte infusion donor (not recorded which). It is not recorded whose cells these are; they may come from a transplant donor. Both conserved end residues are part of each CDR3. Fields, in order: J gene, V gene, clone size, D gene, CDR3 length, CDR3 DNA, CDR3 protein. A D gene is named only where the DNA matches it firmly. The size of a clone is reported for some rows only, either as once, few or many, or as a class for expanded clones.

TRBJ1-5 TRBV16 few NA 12 TGTGCCAGCAGCCAACTCCGACAGGCCACGGATTTT CASSQLRQATDF
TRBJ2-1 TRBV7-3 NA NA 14 TGTGCCAGCAGCTTCACGGGAGAATACAATGAGCAGTTCTTC CASSFTGEYNEQFF
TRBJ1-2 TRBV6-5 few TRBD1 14 TGTGCCAGCACCGCTGACAGGGGGCGCGGTGGCTACACCTTC CASTADRGRGGYTF
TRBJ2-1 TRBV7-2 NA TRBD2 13 TGTGCCAGCAGCTTTGAAGCGGGATTAGAGCAGTTCTTC CASSFEAGLEQFF
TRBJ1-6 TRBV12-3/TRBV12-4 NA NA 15 TGTGCCAGCAACCAGGACAGCTCCTATAATTCACCCCTCCACTTT CASNQDSSYNSPLHF
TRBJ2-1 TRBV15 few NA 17 TGTGCCACCAGCAGAGATGCCCTACGGGACGGTTACAATGAGCAGTTCTTC CATSRDALRDGYNEQFF
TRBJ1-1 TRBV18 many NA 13 TGTGCCAGCTCGCCGGACCAGAACGCTGAAGCTTTCTTT CASSPDQNAEAFF
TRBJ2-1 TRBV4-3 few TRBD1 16 TGCGCCAGCAGCCAAGCTCGGGACAGAAGTTACAATGAGCAGTTCTTC CASSQARDRSYNEQFF
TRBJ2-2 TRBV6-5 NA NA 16 TGTGCCAGCAGTTACTCGTTCAGCCGGAGAACCGGGGAGCTGTTTTTT CASSYSFSRRTGELFF
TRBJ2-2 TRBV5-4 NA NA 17 TGTGCCAGCAGCTTGGATCGCGGCCGCCAGAATACCGGGGAGCTGTTTTTT CASSLDRGRQNTGELFF
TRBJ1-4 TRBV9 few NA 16 TGTGCCAGCAGCGTAGGAGTGGGCGCAACTAATGAAAAACTGTTTTTT CASSVGVGATNEKLFF
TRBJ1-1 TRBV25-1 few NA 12 TGTGCCAGCAGTGAATCTGTAGCGGAAGCTTTCTTT CASSESVAEAFF
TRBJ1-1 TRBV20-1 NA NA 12 TGCAGTGCTAGTGAGGTATACACTGAAGCTTTCTTT CSASEVYTEAFF
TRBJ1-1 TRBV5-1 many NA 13 TGCGCCAGCAGGCCAGGGCCGGACGGTGAAGCTTTCTTT CASRPGPDGEAFF
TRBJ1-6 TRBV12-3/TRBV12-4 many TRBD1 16 TGTGCCAGCAGGTCCGGGACAGGGGGGAGAAATTCACCCCTCCACTTT CASRSGTGGRNSPLHF
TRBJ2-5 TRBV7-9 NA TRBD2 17 TGTGCCAGCAGCTCAGGAGGGACTAGCGGGAGAGGAGAGACCCAGTACTTC CASSSGGTSGRGETQYF
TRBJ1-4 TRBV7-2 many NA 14 TGTGCCAGCAGCTTAGCCCGGGATAATGAAAAACTGTTTTTT CASSLARDNEKLFF
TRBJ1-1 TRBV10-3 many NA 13 TGTGCCATCAGTGAGTCGGGAGGTACTGAAGCTTTCTTT CAISESGGTEAFF
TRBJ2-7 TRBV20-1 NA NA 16 TGCAGTGCTACCTACCCTTTGGCGGGCGGATATTACGAGCAGTACTTC CSATYPLAGGYYEQYF
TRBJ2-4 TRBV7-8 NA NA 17 TGTGCCAGCAGCCCAAGCGGGACAGGAGAAGGCAAAAACATTCAGTACTTC CASSPSGTGEGKNIQYF
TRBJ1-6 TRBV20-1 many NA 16 TGCAGTGCTAGAGATGGGGGGGGACCTAGCAATTCACCCCTCCACTTT CSARDGGGPSNSPLHF
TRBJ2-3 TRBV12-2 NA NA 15 TGTGCAAGTCGCTCCGAGAATGTGGCCACAGATACGCAGTATTTT CASRSENVATDTQYF
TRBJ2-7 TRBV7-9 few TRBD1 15 TGTGCCAGCAGCTTTCCAGGACAGGGGTCCTACGAGCAGTACTTC CASSFPGQGSYEQYF
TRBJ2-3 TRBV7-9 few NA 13 TGTGCCAGCAGCTTAAAAGACACAGATACGCAGTATTTT CASSLKDTDTQYF
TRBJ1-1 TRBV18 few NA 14 TGTGCCAGCTCGCGGGATCAGATGAACACTGAAGCTTTCTTT CASSRDQMNTEAFF
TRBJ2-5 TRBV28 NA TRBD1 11 TGCGGGACAGGGGTTTCGGAGACCCAGTACTTC CGTGVSETQYF
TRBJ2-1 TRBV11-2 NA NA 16 TGTGCCAGCAGCCGGACGGTAGTACCCTCCTACAATGAGCAGTTCTTC CASSRTVVPSYNEQFF